This TCR beta chain was captured in a study of blood T cell repertoires in COVID-19 (dated by TCRdb to between 2020 and 2021). Background on the whole study: The collaborator samples originated in the United States, Italy and Spain and spanned the acute and convalescent phases of COVID-19. Nearly every sample came with metadata listing a de-identified subject ID, COVID-19 status, age in years and sex. Samples were obtained from the ongoing ImmuneRACE study (first 160 participants) and from 1,254 subjects provided by 6 global collaborators. The repertoires were made available in a free public database intended to serve as a resource for research on the immune response to SARS-CoV-2. Subjects who had been exposed to COVID-19, were actively infected with it, or had recovered from it provided the deeply sampled blood TCRbeta repertoires that made up the dataset. The prospective study material was composed of cDNA or gDNA derived from T cells, B-cell-depleted T cells, or PBMCs. Where available, HLA class I and class II types were taken from metadata supplied by the sample provider and were not determined by assay-based typing. What the work shows at the level of the full study, not this receptor alone: Clinical and demographic metadata were provided uncurated, with the amount varying by source and participant.

The immunoSEQ Assay, a bias-controlled multiplex PCR, was used to amplify TCRbeta CDR3 regions from genomic DNA. The authors' pipeline ran thus. Within the assay, amplification of reference gene primers was used to estimate how many nucleated cells each sample contained. Sequence reads were collapsed and filtered to measure the absolute abundance of every unique TCRbeta CDR3 rearrangement. For each sample, productive Simpson clonality was calculated as the square root of Simpson's diversity index over productive rearrangements. TCRdb holds this immuneACCESS table with in-frame rearrangements only. Some clones are missing; in checked studies, unresolved V genes explain under half, and the rest has no known cause. V and J calls and clone size are copied from that table; D and trimming were computed from the DNA. The sample table lists more than 150,000 clones, approximately 88% of them with a count of one. 2.5% to 3.5% of the sample rests with the top ten.

From cysteine to phenylalanine, the CDR3 is 13 amino acids long. Solely the CDR3 DNA is kept, with 39 bases framed from the first base. V loses 6 bases at its end and J loses 3 bases; junction bases beyond the gene matches: 3. From a lookup of the germline V gene, CDR1 and CDR2 are MNHEY and SVGAGI. Whole blood was collected in K2EDTA tubes by collaborating institutions according to the institutions' own protocols. For TCRbeta analysis, collaborators shipped samples in one of three forms: frozen whole blood, isolated PBMCs, or DNA extracted from either of those sample types. As regards this clone: Its antigen is unknown. No base quality values were provided; no much bigger clone lies one nucleotide off.

The clonotype originates from a woman aged 60-70 years with acute or convalescent COVID-19. Material: peripheral blood. The sequence links TRBV6-5 to TRBJ2-7; 9 middle bases align to TRBD1. The base sequence is TGTGCCAGCAGGACGGGACAGGGCTACGAGCAGTACTTC. This is translated as CASRTGQGYEQYF.